The rows below give T cell receptor beta chains drawn from one sample of a study of Graves' ophthalmopathy and Graves' hyperthyroidism. TCRdb reanalysed the multiplex PCR reads using MiXCR and keeps one entry per CDR3 protein. Here the sample spans 560,000 or so distinct CDR3 sequences, 35% to 45% being singletons. Material for sequencing was peripheral blood or thyroid tissue (not recorded which). These receptor sequences come from an adult man with Graves' hyperthyroidism. The conserved cysteine and the conserved F or W are not part of the CDR3 here. The order of the fields is CDR3 protein, V gene, J gene, D gene. A D gene is named only where the DNA matches it firmly.

SASSPTGFVETQY,TRBV20-1,TRBJ2-5,-
ASRRTGVGTYSNQPQH,TRBV10-1,TRBJ1-5,TRBD1
ASSQGLAGAGETQY,TRBV7-6,TRBJ2-5,TRBD2
ASSQSPSGVLNTEAF,TRBV4-1,TRBJ1-1,-
SAEDGATEAF,TRBV20-1,TRBJ1-1,-
ASSESPGGGLRYGYT,TRBV6-1,TRBJ1-2,-
ASSIGAGAPHEQY,TRBV19,TRBJ2-7,TRBD2
ASSASRGSDTEAF,TRBV7-2,TRBJ1-1,-
ASSWGQASYEQY,TRBV28,TRBJ2-7,TRBD1
ASSEATGGVANYGYT,TRBV6-1,TRBJ1-2,TRBD1
ASSHGGHTNEKLF,TRBV7-4,TRBJ1-4,-
ASSSGTGNYNSPLH,TRBV6-5,TRBJ1-6,TRBD1
ASSYGTGTSYT,TRBV6-5,TRBJ1-2,TRBD1
ASSYAGQGIYEQY,TRBV7-9,TRBJ2-7,TRBD1
SAAPGGRMNLGAF,TRBV20-1,TRBJ1-1,-
ASRDAQGTEAF,TRBV6-5,TRBJ1-1,-
ASSEDRWGKV,TRBV2,TRBJ2-7,-
ASSSPRDGSYGYT,TRBV6-5,TRBJ1-2,-
ASSGSGYGETQY,TRBV10-1,TRBJ2-5,-
ASSVGGVKDEQY,TRBV9,TRBJ2-7,-
ASSFPTENTGELF,TRBV12-3/TRBV12-4,TRBJ2-2,-
ATARDWGQETQY,TRBV24-1,TRBJ2-5,-
ASSWRQGADTEAF,TRBV7-9,TRBJ1-1,TRBD1
ASSPPRTVQETQY,TRBV7-9,TRBJ2-5,-
ATSRDLAPRY,TRBV15,TRBJ2-5,-
ASSLEGGYSYEQY,TRBV7-2,TRBJ2-7,TRBD2
ASSMGRAEEKTEAS,TRBV19,TRBJ1-1,-
ATSDSGATEAF,TRBV24-1,TRBJ1-1,-
ASSSRPGQGLNTEAF,TRBV7-8,TRBJ1-1,TRBD1
ASSQGGSLSEAF,TRBV7-6,TRBJ1-1,TRBD1
ASSPGTGEYYEQY,TRBV6-1,TRBJ2-7,TRBD1
AWSWGQGREKLF,TRBV30,TRBJ1-4,TRBD1
ATSSSAGDYEQY,TRBV24-1,TRBJ2-7,TRBD2
ASRDSYNTGELF,TRBV2,TRBJ2-2,TRBD1
ASIAGLVRPTSYNEQF,TRBV2,TRBJ2-1,-
ASSRGHSNEKLF,TRBV18,TRBJ1-4,-
ASSLAPDWGHSNQPQH,TRBV7-6,TRBJ1-5,-
ASSFTGGGYT,TRBV5-4,TRBJ1-2,TRBD1
AWSTPRWGHPNYEQY,TRBV7-9,TRBJ2-7,-
ASSEYGAYEQY,TRBV25-1,TRBJ2-7,-
SARVGAYEQY,TRBV20-1,TRBJ2-7,-